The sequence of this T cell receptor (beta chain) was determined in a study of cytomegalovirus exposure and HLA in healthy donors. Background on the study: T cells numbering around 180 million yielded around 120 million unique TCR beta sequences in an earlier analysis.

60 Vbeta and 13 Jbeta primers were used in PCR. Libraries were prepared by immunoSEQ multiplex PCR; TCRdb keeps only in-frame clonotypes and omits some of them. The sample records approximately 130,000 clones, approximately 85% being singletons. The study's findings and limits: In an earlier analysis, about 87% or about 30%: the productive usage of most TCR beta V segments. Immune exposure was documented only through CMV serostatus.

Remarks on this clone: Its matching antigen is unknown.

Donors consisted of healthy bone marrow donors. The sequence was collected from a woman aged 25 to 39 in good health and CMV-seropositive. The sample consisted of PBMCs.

The CDR3 here is CASSLGTSGAYREQFF. In DNA, the CDR3 is TGCGCCAGCAGCTTGGGGACTAGCGGGGCCTACAGGGAGCAGTTCTTC. The V call is TRBV5-1, the J call TRBJ2-1, with TRBD2 matching 12 bases. The CDR3 has 16 residues. The junction had 8 bases not matched to a gene; V was cut back by 0 bases and J by 10 bases. In germline, CDR1 is SGHRS, CDR2 YFSETQ.